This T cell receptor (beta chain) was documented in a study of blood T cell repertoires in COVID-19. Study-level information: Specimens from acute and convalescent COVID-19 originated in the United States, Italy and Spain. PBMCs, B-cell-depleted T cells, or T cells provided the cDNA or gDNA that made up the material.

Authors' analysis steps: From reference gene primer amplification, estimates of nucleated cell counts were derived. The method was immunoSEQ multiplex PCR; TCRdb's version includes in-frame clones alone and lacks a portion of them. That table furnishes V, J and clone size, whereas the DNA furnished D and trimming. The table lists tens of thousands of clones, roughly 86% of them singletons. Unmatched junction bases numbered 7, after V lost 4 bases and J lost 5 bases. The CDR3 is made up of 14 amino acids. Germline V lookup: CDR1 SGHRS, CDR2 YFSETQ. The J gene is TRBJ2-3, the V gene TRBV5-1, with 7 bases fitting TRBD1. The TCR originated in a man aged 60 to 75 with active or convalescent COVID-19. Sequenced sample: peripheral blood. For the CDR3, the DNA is TGCGCCAGCAGCGAGGGACAGCCGCTAGATACGCAGTATTTT. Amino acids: CASSEGQPLDTQYF.